This record covers a single T cell receptor (beta chain). Its antigen is as yet unknown. The source of the sample is a study of memory CD4+ T cells and cytomegalovirus serostatus. General observations from the study: Of approximately 160 reported CMV TCRbeta sequences, 60 to 85 were found in memory CD4+ repertoires. Repertoires predicted CMV serostatus with median bootstrapped AUC of approximately 0.94.

Produced via immunoSEQ multiplex PCR; TCRdb's table is partial and in-frame only. The table shows 55,000 to 65,000 clones, with approximately 86% occurring only once. The sort gate was single viable CD3+CD4+CD8-CD45RO+ cells for memory CD4+ T cells. Serostatus was set by detecting CMV pp150, pp28, p38, p52 IgG. This TCR derives from an adult in good health and CMV-seronegative. Some clones in this sample may be carry-over from other donors' samples. The sequenced material came from memory CD4+ T cells from blood.

The CDR3 protein is CASSLAEGARSGYTF. The CDR3 DNA reads as TGCGCCAGCAGCTTGGCGGAGGGGGCGCGGAGTGGCTACACCTTC. The chain links TRBV5-1 to TRBJ1-2; 7 bases agree with TRBD1. V lost 0 bases, J lost 7 bases, and 9 bases stayed unmatched. Germline assignment: CDR1 SGHRS and CDR2 YFSETQ. This CDR3 contains 15 residues.